These 8 T cell receptor beta chains share one sample of origin, sequenced in a study of OX40 agonist ivuxolimab in advanced cancers. The protocol used for the library was the immunoSEQ multiplex PCR assay. TCRdb re-hosts the immuneACCESS table, in-frame sequences only. Its copies lack some clones; in the studies checked, an unresolved V gene accounts for under half of them, and the cause for the rest is not known. This sample is represented by 130,000 or so clones; around nine tenths of them were singletons. The top ten clonotypes cover 0.95% to 1.4% of the sample. The specimen comprised CD4+ or CD8+ T cells sorted from blood, sampled in a trial of the OX40 agonist ivuxolimab. The origin of the receptors is an adult with an advanced solid tumor such as melanoma, head and neck, liver or kidney cancer.

The gene calls are TRBV15 and TRBJ2-5; D remains unclear. Germline CDR1 and CDR2: LNHNV and YYDKDF (reference sequence). CDR3 length: 11 residues. Trimming left V 8 bases short and J 5 bases short, with 9 bases between. DNA of the CDR3: TGTGCCACCCCTAATGTCGAGACCCAGTACTTC. Amino acid sequence: CATPNVETQYF.

This chain joins TRBV27 and TRBJ2-3; D possibly matches TRBD1 or TRBD2 (5 bases each). V shed 2 bases and J shed 5 bases, with 11 bases lying between them. The CDR3 is 14 amino acids. From germline, CDR1 is MNHEY and CDR2 SMNVEV (reference sequence). The CDR3 DNA reads as TGTGCCAGCAGTTTACCCGGGACGAAAGATACGCAGTATTTT. Its protein product is CASSLPGTKDTQYF.

In regard to this clone: Other DNA sequences in this sample translate to the same CDR3. The chain has TRBV5-1 and TRBJ2-1; no definite D call. The V gene's germline CDR1 is SGHRS and CDR2 YFSETQ. There are 15 residues in the CDR3. Trimming pared 2 bases from V and 0 bases from J, leaving 9 bases between. The CDR3 spells CASSLQGSSYNEQFF. The CDR3 region has the DNA TGCGCCAGCAGCTTACAAGGTAGCTCCTACAATGAGCAGTTCTTC.

DNA of the CDR3: TGTGCCAGCGGTCAACAGGGTCCCACTGAAGCTTTCTTT. It codes for CASGQQGPTEAFF. This chain links TRBV28 with TRBJ1-1; D might be TRBD1 (6 bases). The length of the CDR3 is 13 residues. CDR1 and CDR2 (germline): MDHEN, SYDVKM. The germline V and J ends were trimmed by 8 bases and 4 bases, with 14 bases remaining between them.

The rearrangement joins TRBV5-1 to TRBJ2-7; TRBD1 agrees at 8 bases. Germline loops: CDR1 SGHRS, CDR2 YFSETQ. V shed 5 bases, J shed 5 bases, and the junction held 12 bases outside the gene matches. CDR3 length: 15 amino acids. The DNA for the CDR3 is TGCGCCAGCAGAGTCTCCTGGACAGGGATCCACGAGCAGTACTTC. Translated: CASRVSWTGIHEQYF.

The gene calls are TRBV28 and TRBJ1-2; 12 bases agree with TRBD1. Trimming took 5 bases from V and 6 from J; bases not matched to a gene: 13. The CDR3 is made up of 17 amino acids. The germline V gene has CDR1 MDHEN and CDR2 SYDVKM. DNA of the CDR3: TGTGCCAGCAGTCTAGGGGGGACAGGGGGCGAGAAGGATGGCTACACCTTC. This codes for CASSLGGTGGEKDGYTF.

The chain combines TRBV4-1 with TRBJ2-7; D is unresolved. V gave up 1 base and J gave up 6 bases, with 7 bases separating them. CDR1 and CDR2 (germline): MGHRA, YSYEKL. The CDR3 is 12 amino acids. The CDR3 DNA is TGCGCCAGCAGCCAAGGGCCGGGCGAGCAGTACTTC. It encodes CASSQGPGEQYF.

V usage is TRBV28 and J usage is TRBJ1-4, with D perhaps TRBD1 (5 bases). Germline CDR1 reads MDHEN; CDR2 reads SYDVKM. Trimming left V 6 bases short and J 0 bases short, with 14 bases between. This CDR3 spans 16 amino acids. The CDR3 loop reads CASRTGTSPTNEKLFF. The CDR3 region has the DNA TGTGCCAGCAGGACCGGGACTAGCCCAACTAATGAAAAACTGTTTTTT.